This TCR beta chain originates from a study of CD8 T cells in ankylosing spondylitis (dated by TCRdb to 2015 to 2018). With regard to the full study: The study profiled T cell receptor beta repertoires in healthy donors and ankylosing spondylitis patients to find disease-linked TCR variants. Peripheral blood was sampled, and synovial fluid was additionally collected from ankylosing spondylitis patients. In total, the full study cohort was made up of about 110 healthy donors and 25 to 30 ankylosing spondylitis patients. What the work shows at the level of the full study, not this receptor alone: The disease-linked clones were reported as significantly enriched in matched synovial fluid samples from ankylosing spondylitis patients. Some of the motif variants had been reported before in the synovial fluid and blood of reactive arthritis patients, a finding that suggests common disease-initiation mechanisms. Blood from ankylosing spondylitis patients appeared to be characterized by a TCR beta motif made up of under ten highly homologous amino acid variants. A CD8+ phenotype was shown by the disease-linked clones, which were found at relatively low frequencies in peripheral blood.

Ten or more counts support this clonotype. Its antigen specificity is not known. No per-base quality is available; no much larger clone lies one base away. CDR1 and CDR2 are read off the germline V gene as MDHEN and SYDVKM. After removal of 5 bases from V and 0 bases from J, the junction retains 9 bases not matched to a gene. The CDR3 measures 16 amino acids from cysteine to phenylalanine. The DNA shown is the 48-base CDR3, in frame from base 1. The instrument given in TCRdb is Illumina MiSeq. Quantitative 5'-RACE with molecular barcodes was used to prepare TCR beta libraries. The original methods were these. A new computational method based on a probabilistic model of VDJ rearrangement was used to identify disease-linked TCR variants. In-frame beta chains were kept once TCRdb had trimmed the public reads at Q25 with fastp and called clones with MiXCR. Records with the same CDR3 protein are collapsed into one entry carrying the most frequent genes and DNA. The V and J calls come from TCRdb's annotation, not from the publication. The sample yields about 24,000 distinct CDR3 sequences; over 10% were counted once. Clones ranked in the top ten supply about 32% of the sample.

The chain joins TRBV28 to TRBJ1-1, with TRBD1 identical over 7 junction bases. Input material: blood. The sequence was obtained from a male donor with ankylosing spondylitis or in good health (not recorded which). For the CDR3, the sequence is CASSVTGVAMNTEAFF. The DNA sequence reads TGTGCCAGCAGTGTTACAGGGGTGGCCATGAACACTGAAGCTTTCTTT.